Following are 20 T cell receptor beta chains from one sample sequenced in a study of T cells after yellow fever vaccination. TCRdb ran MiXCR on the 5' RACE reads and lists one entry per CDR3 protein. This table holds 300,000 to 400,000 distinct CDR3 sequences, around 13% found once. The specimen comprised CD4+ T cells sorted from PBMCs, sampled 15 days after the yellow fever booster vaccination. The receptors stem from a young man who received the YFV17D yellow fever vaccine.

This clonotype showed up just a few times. As DNA, the CDR3 is TGTGCCAGCAGCTTAAAGGGCCCCCTCACAGATACGCAGTATTTT. This translates into CASSLKGPLTDTQYF. The V gene is TRBV7-3, the J gene TRBJ2-3; D remains unclear. Germline values: CDR1 SGHTA, CDR2 FQGTGA. V was cut by 1 base and J by 2 bases, with 10 bases left in between. The CDR3 loop spans 15 amino acids.

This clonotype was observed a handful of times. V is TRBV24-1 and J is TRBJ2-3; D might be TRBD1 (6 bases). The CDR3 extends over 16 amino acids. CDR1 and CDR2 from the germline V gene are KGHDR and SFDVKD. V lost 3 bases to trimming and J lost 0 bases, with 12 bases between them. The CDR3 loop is CATSDPGHPSTDTQYF. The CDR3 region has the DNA TGTGCCACCAGTGATCCGGGACACCCTAGCACAGATACGCAGTATTTT.

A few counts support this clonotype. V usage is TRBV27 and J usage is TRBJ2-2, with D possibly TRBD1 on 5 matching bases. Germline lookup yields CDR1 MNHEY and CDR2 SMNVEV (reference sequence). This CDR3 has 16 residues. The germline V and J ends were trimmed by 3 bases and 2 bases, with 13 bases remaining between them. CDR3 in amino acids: CASSFSIGVNTGELFF. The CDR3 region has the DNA TGTGCCAGCAGTTTTAGTATAGGGGTCAACACCGGGGAGCTGTTTTTT.

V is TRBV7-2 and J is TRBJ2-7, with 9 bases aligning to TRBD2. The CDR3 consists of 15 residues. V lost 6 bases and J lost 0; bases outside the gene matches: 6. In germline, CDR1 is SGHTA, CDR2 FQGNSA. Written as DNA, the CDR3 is TGTGCCAGCAGGACGAAGCGGGGGGTCTCCTACGAGCAGTACTTC. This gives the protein CASRTKRGVSYEQYF.

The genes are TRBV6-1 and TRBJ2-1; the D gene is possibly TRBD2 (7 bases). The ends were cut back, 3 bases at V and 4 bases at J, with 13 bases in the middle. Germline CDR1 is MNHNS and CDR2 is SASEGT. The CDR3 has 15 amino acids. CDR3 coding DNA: TGTGCCAGCAGTGAGACGGGGGGCCCGTACAATGAGCAGTTCTTC. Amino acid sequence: CASSETGGPYNEQFF.

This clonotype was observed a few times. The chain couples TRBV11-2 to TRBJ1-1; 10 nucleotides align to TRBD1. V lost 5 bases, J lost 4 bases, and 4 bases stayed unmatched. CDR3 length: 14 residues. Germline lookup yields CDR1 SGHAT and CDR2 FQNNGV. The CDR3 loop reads CASSHRDRGTEAFF. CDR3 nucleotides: TGTGCCAGCAGCCACCGGGACAGGGGCACTGAAGCTTTCTTT.

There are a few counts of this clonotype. The chain's CDR3 is CASSLGITGDYGYTF. The CDR3 coding sequence is TGTGCCAGCAGCTTGGGGATCACGGGCGACTATGGCTACACCTTC. J is TRBJ1-2 and V is TRBV5-6; D gene uncertain. CDR1 is SGHDT and CDR2 is YYEEEE in the germline V gene. The CDR3 runs to 15 residues. V gave up 0 bases and J gave up 3 bases, with 12 bases separating them.

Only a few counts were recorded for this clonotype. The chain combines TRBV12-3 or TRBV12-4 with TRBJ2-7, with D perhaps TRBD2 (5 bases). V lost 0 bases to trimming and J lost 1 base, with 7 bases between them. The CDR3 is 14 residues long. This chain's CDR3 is CASSLARGSYEQYF. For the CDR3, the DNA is TGTGCCAGCAGTTTAGCCCGGGGTTCCTACGAGCAGTACTTC.

The CDR3 is CASKDSSGANVLTF. CDR3 bases: TGCGCCAGCAAGGACAGCTCTGGGGCCAACGTCCTGACTTTC. This rearrangement joins TRBV5-1 to TRBJ2-6; maybe TRBD1 (6 bases). Looked up from germline, CDR1 is SGHRS and CDR2 is YFSETQ. V was cut by 6 bases and J by 0 bases, with 7 bases left in between. The CDR3 totals 14 residues.

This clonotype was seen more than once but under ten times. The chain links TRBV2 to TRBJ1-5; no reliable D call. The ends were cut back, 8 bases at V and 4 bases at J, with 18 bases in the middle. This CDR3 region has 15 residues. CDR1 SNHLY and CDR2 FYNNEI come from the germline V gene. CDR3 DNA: TGTGCCAGCGCGTTAGGGCCTCGAGGGAATCAGCCCCAGCATTTT. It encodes CASALGPRGNQPQHF. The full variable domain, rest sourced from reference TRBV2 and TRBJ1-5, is EPEVTQTPSHQVTQMGQEVILRCVPISNHLYFYWYRQILGQKVEFLVSFYNNEISEKSEIFDDQFSVERPDGSNFTLKIRSTKLEDSAMYFCASALGPRGNQPQHFGDGTRLSIL.

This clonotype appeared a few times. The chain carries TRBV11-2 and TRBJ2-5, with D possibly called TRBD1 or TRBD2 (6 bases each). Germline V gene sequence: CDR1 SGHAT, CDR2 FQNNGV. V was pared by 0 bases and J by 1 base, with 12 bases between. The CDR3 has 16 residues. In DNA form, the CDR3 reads TGTGCCAGCAGCTTAGATCCCAGGGGAGGCCAAGAGACCCAGTACTTC. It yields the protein CASSLDPRGGQETQYF. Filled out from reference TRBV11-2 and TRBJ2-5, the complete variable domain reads EAGVAQSPRYKIIEKRQSVAFWCNPISGHATLYWYQQILGQGPKLLIQFQNNGVVDDSQLPKDRFSAERLKGVDSTLKIQPAKLEDSAVYLCASSLDPRGGQETQYFGPGTRLLVL.

The CDR3 loop is CASSLMHSGANVLTF. The CDR3 DNA reads TGTGCCAGCAGCTTAATGCACTCTGGGGCCAACGTCCTGACTTTC. V and J are TRBV5-6 and TRBJ2-6, with D hard to call. The CDR3 consists of 15 residues. V was trimmed by 2 bases and J by 0 bases, leaving 6 bases between them. Germline assignment: CDR1 SGHDT and CDR2 YYEEEE.

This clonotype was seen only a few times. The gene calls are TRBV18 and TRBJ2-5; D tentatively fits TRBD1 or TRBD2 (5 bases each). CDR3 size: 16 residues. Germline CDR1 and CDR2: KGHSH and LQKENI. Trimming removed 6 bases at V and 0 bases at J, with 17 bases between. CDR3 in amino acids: CASSEALSGHQETQYF. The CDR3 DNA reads TGTGCCAGCTCGGAGGCACTTTCGGGACACCAAGAGACCCAGTACTTC.

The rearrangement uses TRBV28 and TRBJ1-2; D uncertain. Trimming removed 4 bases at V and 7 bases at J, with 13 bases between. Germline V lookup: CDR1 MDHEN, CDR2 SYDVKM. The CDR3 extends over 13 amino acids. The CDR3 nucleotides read TGTGCCAGCAGTTCAAGCCTGAACGGTGGCTACACCTTC. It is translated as CASSSSLNGGYTF.

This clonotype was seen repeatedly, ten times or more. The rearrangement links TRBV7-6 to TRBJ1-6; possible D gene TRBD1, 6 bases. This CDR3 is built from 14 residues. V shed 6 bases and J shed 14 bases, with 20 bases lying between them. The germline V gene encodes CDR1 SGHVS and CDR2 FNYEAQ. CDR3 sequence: CASRFDRSFGTLHF. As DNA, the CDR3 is TGTGCCAGCAGGTTCGACAGGTCCTTTGGGACCCTCCACTTT.

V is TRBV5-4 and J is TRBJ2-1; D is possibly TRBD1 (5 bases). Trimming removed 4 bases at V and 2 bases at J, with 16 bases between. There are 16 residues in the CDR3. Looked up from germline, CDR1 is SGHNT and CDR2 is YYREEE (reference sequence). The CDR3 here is CASSLDGHATYNEQFF. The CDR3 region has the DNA TGTGCCAGCAGCCTTGACGGACACGCAACCTACAATGAGCAGTTCTTC.

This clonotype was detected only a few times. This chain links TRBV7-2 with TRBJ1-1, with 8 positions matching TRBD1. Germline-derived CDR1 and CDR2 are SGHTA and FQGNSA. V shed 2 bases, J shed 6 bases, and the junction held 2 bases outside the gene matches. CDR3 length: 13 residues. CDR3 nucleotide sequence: TGTGCCAGCAGCTTACAGGGGGCCCCTGAAGCTTTCTTT. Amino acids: CASSLQGAPEAFF.

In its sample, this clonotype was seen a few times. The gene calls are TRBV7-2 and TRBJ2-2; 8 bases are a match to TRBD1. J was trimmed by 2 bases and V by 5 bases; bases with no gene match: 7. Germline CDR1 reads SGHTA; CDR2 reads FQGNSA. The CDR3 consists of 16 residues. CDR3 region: CASSAPTGANTGELFF. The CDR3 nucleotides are TGTGCCAGCAGCGCCCCGACAGGGGCCAACACCGGGGAGCTGTTTTTT.

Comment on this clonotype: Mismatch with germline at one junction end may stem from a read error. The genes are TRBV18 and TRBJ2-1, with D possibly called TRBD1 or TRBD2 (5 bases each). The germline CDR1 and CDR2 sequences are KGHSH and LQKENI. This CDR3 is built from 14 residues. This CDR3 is CASSSSGKDNVQFF. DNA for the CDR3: TGTGCCAGCTCATCCTCCGGGAAGGACAATGTGCAGTTCTTC.

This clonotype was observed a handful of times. CDR3 amino acids: CAWSVIRETQYF. The CDR3 coding sequence is TGTGCCTGGAGTGTAATCAGAGAGACCCAGTACTTC. The rearrangement uses TRBV30 and TRBJ2-5, with no clear D. The CDR3 is made up of 12 amino acids. CDR1 is GTSNPN, CDR2 SVGIG, per germline (reference sequence). V lost 0 bases and J lost 4, with 6 bases in between.